These T cell receptor beta chains were read from a single sample in a study of Ad26.COV2.S vaccination and SARS-CoV-2 variants. Only in-frame clones appear in the TCRdb table, and some are missing; sequencing was by immunoSEQ multiplex PCR. The sample lists about 380,000 clones, 83% occurring once. The specimen was peripheral blood, collected in a trial of Ad26.COV2.S vaccine versus placebo. The receptor source for this set is a person between 18 and 59 years old who received the Ad26.COV2.S COVID-19 vaccine or a placebo. CDR3s include the opening cysteine and the closing phenylalanine or tryptophan. A D gene is named only where the DNA matches it firmly. A clone size is listed for some rows: how often the clone was seen (once, few, many), or a class if it is expanded.

- | TRBD1 | TRBJ1-1 | TRBV2 | 14 | TGTGCCAGCACTTTTCACAGGGGGCAAACTGAAGCTTTCTTT | CASTFHRGQTEAFF
- | TRBD2 | TRBJ2-1 | TRBV6-5 | 15 | TGTGCCAGCAGTTACAGTGGCGGGAGATACAATGAGCAGTTCTTC | CASSYSGGRYNEQFF
- | - | TRBJ2-3 | TRBV5-6 | 14 | TGTGCCAGCAGCTTGTTCAGAGCAGCAGATACGCAGTATTTT | CASSLFRAADTQYF
- | - | TRBJ2-7 | TRBV5-8 | 14 | TGTGCCAGCAGCCCGACACTACTATCCTACGAGCAGTACTTC | CASSPTLLSYEQYF
- | - | TRBJ2-2 | TRBV19 | 16 | TGTGCCAGTAGAAAACCCCCGGGGGGCCTCACCGGGGAGCTGTTTTTT | CASRKPPGGLTGELFF
many | - | TRBJ2-1 | TRBV6-2/TRBV6-3 | 13 | TGTGCCAGCAGTTACTTAGAGCACAATGAGCAGTTCTTC | CASSYLEHNEQFF
- | - | TRBJ2-7 | TRBV7-2 | 13 | TGTGCCAGCAGCGCAGCGCGGGACGGCGAGCAGTACTTC | CASSAARDGEQYF
- | - | TRBJ2-3 | TRBV10-3 | 14 | TGTGCCATCAGTGCGCTTCTCGGCACAGATACGCAGTATTTT | CAISALLGTDTQYF
- | TRBD2 | TRBJ2-5 | TRBV7-9 | 16 | TGTGCCAGCAGCTTTGATACTAGCGGGATCGGGGAGACCCAGTACTTC | CASSFDTSGIGETQYF
- | TRBD1 | TRBJ1-5 | TRBV19 | 15 | TGTGCCAGTACCACCCATCAACAGGGGGCGCAGCCCCAGCATTTT | CASTTHQQGAQPQHF
- | TRBD2 | TRBJ2-7 | TRBV6-5 | 16 | TGTGCCAGCAGTTACTCGACACTAGCGTCAACCTACGAGCAGTACTTC | CASSYSTLASTYEQYF
- | TRBD2 | TRBJ2-3 | TRBV27 | 18 | TGTGCCAGCAGTCCGGTAGCCGGACTAGCGGAAGGCACAGATACGCAGTATTTT | CASSPVAGLAEGTDTQYF
- | - | TRBJ1-2 | TRBV28 | 15 | TGTGCCAGCAGGAAAACCGACAGGTGGGACTATGGCTACACCTTC | CASRKTDRWDYGYTF
- | - | TRBJ2-5 | TRBV15 | 13 | TGTGCCACCCATCGTGCCGGAGGGGAGACCCAGTACTTC | CATHRAGGETQYF
- | - | TRBJ1-3 | TRBV6-1 | 15 | TGTGCCAGCAGTGAATATGGGGACTCTGGAAACACCATATATTTT | CASSEYGDSGNTIYF
- | - | TRBJ1-5 | TRBV18 | 15 | TGTGCCAGCTCATATACGGGACGGGGCAATCAGCCCCAGCATTTT | CASSYTGRGNQPQHF
- | TRBD2 | TRBJ2-2 | TRBV30 | 15 | TGTGCCTGGAGTCGTCACGGGGGGTCCACCGGGGAGCTGTTTTTT | CAWSRHGGSTGELFF